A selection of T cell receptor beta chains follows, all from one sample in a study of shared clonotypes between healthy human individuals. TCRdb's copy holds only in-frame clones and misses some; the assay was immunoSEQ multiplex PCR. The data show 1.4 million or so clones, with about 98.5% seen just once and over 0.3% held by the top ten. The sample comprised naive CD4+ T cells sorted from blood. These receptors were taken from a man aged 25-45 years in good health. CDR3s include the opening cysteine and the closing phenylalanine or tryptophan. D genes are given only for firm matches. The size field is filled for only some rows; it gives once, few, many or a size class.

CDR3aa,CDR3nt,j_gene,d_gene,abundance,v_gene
CASSFGGTGGIVDGYTF,TGTGCCAGCAGTTTTGGGGGGACAGGGGGCATAGTCGATGGCTACACCTTC,TRBJ1-2,TRBD1,-,TRBV28
CASSPQVGGLANTEAFF,TGTGCCAGCAGCCCGCAGGTCGGGGGTCTTGCGAACACTGAAGCTTTCTTT,TRBJ1-1,-,-,TRBV7-2
CASSSTTGRDTGELFF,TGTGCCAGCAGCTCGACGACAGGGAGGGACACCGGGGAGCTGTTTTTT,TRBJ2-2,-,-,TRBV7-9
CASSLSGGFNYGYTF,TGTGCCAGCAGCTTATCTGGGGGATTTAACTATGGCTACACCTTC,TRBJ1-2,-,once,TRBV13
CAWSIPGQGGNQPQHF,TGTGCCTGGAGTATACCGGGACAGGGCGGAAATCAGCCCCAGCATTTT,TRBJ1-5,TRBD1,-,TRBV30
CASSGWAANSGANVLTF,TGTGCCAGTAGTGGGTGGGCGGCCAACTCTGGGGCCAACGTCCTGACTTTC,TRBJ2-6,-,-,TRBV19
CASSRETITEAFF,TGTGCCAGTAGCAGGGAAACGATCACTGAAGCTTTCTTT,TRBJ1-1,-,-,TRBV19
CASSAREKGNTEAFF,TGTGCCAGCAGTGCCAGGGAGAAGGGGAACACTGAAGCTTTCTTT,TRBJ1-1,-,-,TRBV6-4
CASSQVGQTSPREQFF,TGTGCCAGCAGCCAAGTTGGGCAGACTAGCCCTCGGGAGCAGTTCTTC,TRBJ2-1,TRBD2,-,TRBV14
CASGLVPLAPTITEQFF,TGTGCTAGTGGTTTGGTCCCACTAGCCCCTACAATAACTGAGCAGTTCTTC,TRBJ2-1,-,-,TRBV12-5
CASFEVGGYTF,TGTGCCAGCTTCGAAGTAGGCGGCTACACCTTC,TRBJ1-2,-,-,TRBV25-1
CASSQTSGAVYEQYF,TGTGCCAGCAGCCAAACTAGCGGAGCTGTCTACGAGCAGTACTTC,TRBJ2-7,TRBD2,-,TRBV7-9
CASSSAREGTGELFF,TGTGCCAGCTCATCCGCCAGGGAGGGCACCGGGGAGCTGTTTTTT,TRBJ2-2,TRBD2,-,TRBV18
CASRLYRDRVASGANVLTF,TGTGCCAGCAGACTGTACCGGGACAGGGTGGCTTCCGGGGCCAACGTCCTGACTTTC,TRBJ2-6,TRBD1,-,TRBV27
CASSLSGGRAYYEQYF,TGTGCCAGCAGTTTATCCGGCGGGAGGGCCTACTACGAGCAGTACTTC,TRBJ2-7,TRBD2,-,TRBV28
CASSVRLSGSSTDTQYF,TGTGCCAGCAGTGTCCGCCTTAGCGGGAGCAGCACAGATACGCAGTATTTT,TRBJ2-3,TRBD2,once,TRBV25-1
CASSLSGGRIVDTQYF,TGTGCCAGCAGCTTGTCAGGAGGGAGGATAGTGGATACGCAGTATTTT,TRBJ2-3,-,-,TRBV5-4
CASSLGLAGESEQYF,TGCGCCAGCAGCCTCGGACTAGCGGGAGAATCCGAGCAGTACTTC,TRBJ2-7,TRBD2,-,TRBV5-1
CASIAPGRGTDTQYF,TGTGCCAGTATCGCCCCGGGGCGGGGCACAGATACGCAGTATTTT,TRBJ2-3,-,-,TRBV19
CSARRPGAQYF,TGCAGTGCTCGACGCCCTGGGGCCCAGTACTTC,TRBJ2-5,-,-,TRBV20-1
CASSQGLRLALYQETQYF,TGTGCCAGCAGCCAAGGCCTTCGACTAGCACTGTACCAAGAGACCCAGTACTTC,TRBJ2-5,TRBD2,-,TRBV14
CASSPRPQGYNEQFF,TGTGCCAGCAGCCCACGGCCACAGGGCTACAATGAGCAGTTCTTC,TRBJ2-1,-,-,TRBV6-1
CASSQWLLAGADTQYF,TGTGCCAGCAGCCAATGGCTACTAGCGGGAGCAGATACGCAGTATTTT,TRBJ2-3,TRBD2,-,TRBV16
CASSPRIAGEETQYF,TGTGCCAGCTCCCCGAGGATTGCGGGAGAAGAGACCCAGTACTTC,TRBJ2-5,TRBD2,-,TRBV18
CACRDGTYGYTF,TGTGCCTGCAGGGACGGAACCTATGGCTACACCTTC,TRBJ1-2,-,-,TRBV30
CAWSVTGRVEQYF,TGTGCCTGGAGTGTCACGGGTCGGGTCGAGCAGTACTTC,TRBJ2-7,-,-,TRBV30
CASSKDKNSGANVLTF,TGTGCCAGTAGCAAGGACAAAAACTCTGGGGCCAACGTCCTGACTTTC,TRBJ2-6,-,-,TRBV19